These 27 T cell receptor beta chains were sequenced from one sample in a study of blood T cell repertoires in COVID-19. The data were produced by immunoSEQ multiplex PCR, yet TCRdb's version contains in-frame clones alone and is incomplete. This sample has about 290,000 clones, with about nine tenths found just once. Sequencing input: PBMCs or T cells enriched from blood (not recorded which). Receptors were obtained from a woman aged 40 to 55 who had recovered from COVID-19.

The chain links TRBV3-1 (or the pseudogene TRBV3-2) to TRBJ1-1; D is ambiguous. CDR1 and CDR2 from the germline V gene are LGHDT and YNNKEL (reference sequence). There are 14 residues in the CDR3. Trimming took 6 bases from V and 2 from J, leaving 13 bases between them. CDR3 in amino acids: CASSLSSGNTEAFF. As DNA, the CDR3 is TGTGCCAGCAGTCTATCGTCAGGCAACACTGAAGCTTTCTTT.

The gene calls are TRBV19 and TRBJ1-4, with TRBD1 as a possible D gene (5 bases). V was pared by 5 bases and J by 6 bases, with 19 bases between. The CDR3 contains 16 residues. Germline CDR1 and CDR2: LNHDA and SQIVND (reference sequence). The CDR3 DNA sequence: TGTGCCAGTAGTTCTTTCTTCTACGGAGGGGATGAAAAACTGTTTTTT. This translates into CASSSFFYGGDEKLFF. The full variable domain, its missing parts supplied by reference TRBV19 and TRBJ1-4, is DGGITQSPKYLFRKEGQNVTLSCEQNLNHDAMYWYRQDPGQGLRLIYYSQIVNDFQKGDIAEGYSVSREKKESFPLTVTSAQKNPTAFYLCASSSFFYGGDEKLFFGSGTQLSVL.

The rearrangement uses TRBV5-1 and TRBJ2-7, with 9 bases identical to TRBD1. Germline CDR1 SGHRS, CDR2 YFSETQ. V lost 2 bases, J lost 2 bases, and 8 bases stayed unmatched. The CDR3 length is 16 residues. The CDR3 coding sequence is TGCGCCAGCAGCTTACTGGGACAGGGCCCTACCTACGAGCAGTACTTC. This translates into CASSLLGQGPTYEQYF. Together with reference TRBV5-1 and TRBJ2-7, the CDR3 gives the full variable domain: KAGVTQTPRYLIKTRGQQVTLSCSPISGHRSVSWYQQTPGQGLQFLFEYFSETQRNKGNFPGRFSGRQFSNSRSEMNVSTLELGDSALYLCASSLLGQGPTYEQYFGPGTRLTVT.

The chain carries TRBV19 and TRBJ1-5; 9 nucleotides align to TRBD1. The CDR3 totals 17 residues. The germline CDR1 and CDR2 sequences are LNHDA and SQIVND (reference sequence). The ends lost 6 bases at V and 0 bases at J; junction bases unmatched: 9. CDR3 loop: CASSTGQGRSSNQPQHF. In nucleotides, the CDR3 is TGTGCCAGTAGCACCGGACAGGGGAGAAGTAGCAATCAGCCCCAGCATTTT.

The V call is TRBV9, the J call TRBJ2-7, with TRBD2 matching 13 bases. Germline V gene lookup returns CDR1 SGDLS and CDR2 YYNGEE. Germline trimming cut 4 bases from V and 7 bases from J; bases unmatched to any gene: 11. This CDR3 comprises 16 residues. This chain's CDR3 is CASSTQGTSGTGEQYF. In nucleotides, the CDR3 is TGTGCCAGCAGCACCCAAGGGACTAGCGGGACGGGGGAGCAGTACTTC.

The chain has TRBV2 and TRBJ1-4, with D unresolved. Germline CDR1 reads SNHLY; CDR2 reads FYNNEI. Trimming removed 5 bases at V and 0 bases at J, with 13 bases between. The CDR3 runs to 16 residues. CDR3 protein: CASSRRPGSTNEKLFF. DNA of the CDR3: TGTGCCAGCAGTCGACGACCGGGATCAACTAATGAAAAACTGTTTTTT. The entire variable domain, with the rest obtained from reference TRBV2 and TRBJ1-4, is as follows: EPEVTQTPSHQVTQMGQEVILRCVPISNHLYFYWYRQILGQKVEFLVSFYNNEISEKSEIFDDQFSVERPDGSNFTLKIRSTKLEDSAMYFCASSRRPGSTNEKLFFGSGTQLSVL.

V and J are TRBV3-1 (or the pseudogene TRBV3-2) and TRBJ2-7; 7 nucleotides agree with TRBD2. The germline CDR1 and CDR2 sequences are LGHDT and YNNKEL (reference sequence). The V gene end was trimmed by 1 base and the J gene end by 2 bases; junction bases not matched to a gene: 11. This CDR3 region has 17 residues. In nucleotides, the CDR3 is TGTGCCAGCAGCCAAGTTTCGGGGGGAGGGAGCCCCTACGAGCAGTACTTC. It is translated as CASSQVSGGGSPYEQYF.

The chain has TRBV30 and TRBJ2-5; tentative D call: TRBD2 (5 bases). V was pared by 1 base and J by 5 bases, with 8 bases between. The CDR3 is 12 residues long. Looked up from germline, CDR1 is GTSNPN and CDR2 is SVGIG (reference sequence). The CDR3 loop is CAWSDVAETQYF. CDR3 DNA: TGTGCCTGGAGTGACGTAGCGGAGACCCAGTACTTC.

This clone has a single count. The gene calls are TRBV19 and TRBJ2-5, with 12 bases matching TRBD2. Germline V CDR1 and CDR2: LNHDA, SQIVND (reference sequence). The CDR3 is 17 residues long. With V trimmed by 4 bases and J by 4 bases, 10 bases remained unmatched. CDR3 loop: CASSTQPSGRAGETQYF. The DNA for the CDR3 is TGTGCCAGTAGTACCCAACCTAGCGGGAGGGCGGGAGAGACCCAGTACTTC. The full variable domain, with the rest looked up from reference TRBV19 and TRBJ2-5, is DGGITQSPKYLFRKEGQNVTLSCEQNLNHDAMYWYRQDPGQGLRLIYYSQIVNDFQKGDIAEGYSVSREKKESFPLTVTSAQKNPTAFYLCASSTQPSGRAGETQYFGPGTRLLVL.

This chain connects TRBV5-6 to TRBJ2-7, with 7 bases identical to TRBD1. The CDR3 is 14 amino acids. Germline CDR1 SGHDT, CDR2 YYEEEE. V lost 4 bases and J lost 3; bases outside the gene matches: 7. Written as DNA, the CDR3 is TGTGCCAGCAGCGAATTGGGACAGAACTACGAGCAGTACTTC. Its protein is CASSELGQNYEQYF.

The chain carries TRBV29-1 and TRBJ2-3; D is ambiguous. The CDR3 is made up of 12 amino acids. Germline assignment: CDR1 SQVTM and CDR2 ANQGSEA. Trimming took 4 bases from V and 7 from J, leaving 12 bases between them. This CDR3 reads CSVAETPNTQYF. CDR3 DNA: TGCAGCGTTGCTGAGACACCAAATACGCAGTATTTT.

The J gene is TRBJ1-5, the V gene TRBV19; D is possibly TRBD1 (5 bases). The CDR3 consists of 15 residues. V shed 5 bases and J shed 11 bases, with 22 bases lying between them. Germline CDR1 reads LNHDA; CDR2 reads SQIVND (reference sequence). In DNA form, the CDR3 reads TGTGCCAGTAGTCCCGATACAGTGCGGGGCTCGACCCAGCATTTT. Translating gives CASSPDTVRGSTQHF.

The rearrangement joins TRBV6-5 to TRBJ2-7; D call uncertain. CDR3 length equals 10 residues. V was trimmed by 8 bases and J by 1 base, leaving 3 bases between them. In germline, CDR1 is MNHEY, CDR2 SVGAGI. This CDR3 reads CASRSYEQYF. In DNA, the CDR3 is TGTGCCAGCCGGTCCTACGAGCAGTACTTC.

The rearrangement joins TRBV7-2 to TRBJ1-6; D is uncertain. Germline values: CDR1 SGHTA, CDR2 FQGNSA. Deletions cut 2 bases from V and 9 bases from J, with 20 bases between. The CDR3 consists of 17 residues. CDR3 sequence: CASSLRPRRQEGSPLHF. The CDR3 bases are TGTGCCAGCAGCTTAAGACCCCGGCGGCAGGAGGGTTCACCCCTCCACTTT.

The gene calls are TRBV2 and TRBJ1-2; a possible D gene is TRBD1 (6 bases). The CDR3 contains 16 residues. The germline gives CDR1 SNHLY, CDR2 FYNNEI. V was cut by 6 bases and J by 1 base, with 18 bases left in between. CDR3 nucleotide sequence: TGTGCCAGCAGACCGGACAGCGGAGCCATTAACTATGGCTACACCTTC. It encodes CASRPDSGAINYGYTF.

The chain recombines TRBV6-5 with TRBJ1-2, with 7 bases identical to TRBD1. CDR3 length: 16 amino acids. Trimming removed 2 bases from V and 3 bases from J; junction bases left unmatched: 9. Germline CDR1 and CDR2: MNHEY and SVGAGI. The CDR3 spells CASSYAKDRFYYGYTF. CDR3 in DNA: TGTGCCAGCAGTTACGCTAAGGACAGGTTCTACTATGGCTACACCTTC.

The V call is TRBV29-1, the J call TRBJ2-3, with TRBD2 as a possible D gene (6 bases). Germline V CDR1 and CDR2: SQVTM, ANQGSEA. This CDR3 is built from 14 residues. V was cut by 4 bases and J by 0 bases, with 11 bases left in between. DNA of the CDR3: TGCAGCGTTGCTATCCGGGGGAGCACAGATACGCAGTATTTT. Its protein product is CSVAIRGSTDTQYF.

This clone was found once. This rearrangement joins TRBV5-1 to TRBJ1-2; no reliable D call. Looked up from germline, CDR1 is SGHRS and CDR2 is YFSETQ. The CDR3 covers 15 residues. V gave up 0 bases and J gave up 0 bases, with 9 bases separating them. The CDR3: CASSLGSMTNYGYTF. The CDR3 coding sequence is TGCGCCAGCAGCTTGGGGAGTATGACTAACTATGGCTACACCTTC.

This clone was found once. Other nucleotide sequences in the sample specify the same CDR3. The chain links TRBV20-1 to TRBJ2-1; unclear D gene. Germline values: CDR1 DFQATT, CDR2 SNEGSKA (reference sequence). This CDR3 is built from 11 residues. V lost 3 bases and J lost 5, with 5 bases in between. The DNA of the CDR3 is TGCAGTGCTAGTACAAACAATGAGCAGTTCTTC. Its protein is CSASTNNEQFF.

The chain couples TRBV6-5 to TRBJ1-2; D perhaps matches TRBD1 (6 bases). Trimming removed 6 bases from V and 6 bases from J, with 14 bases in between. Germline V gene data show CDR1 as MNHEY and CDR2 as SVGAGI. The CDR3 length is 13 residues. The CDR3, as DNA: TGTGCCAGCAGGCCACAGGGTGTGGATGGCTACACCTTC. It specifies CASRPQGVDGYTF.

The chain couples TRBV28 to TRBJ2-7; D may be TRBD2 (6 bases). The CDR3 length is 14 residues. Germline CDR1 and CDR2: MDHEN and SYDVKM. Trimming removed 3 bases from V and 2 bases from J, with 11 bases in between. The CDR3 here is CASSLTSGTYEQYF. The CDR3 DNA reads as TGTGCCAGCAGTTTGACTAGTGGGACCTACGAGCAGTACTTC.

The chain is built from TRBV5-6 and TRBJ2-6, with no clear D. The germline CDR1 and CDR2 sequences are SGHDT and YYEEEE. This CDR3 is built from 15 residues. V lost 0 bases and J 1 base, leaving 5 bases between the germline ends. The CDR3 is CASSLGLSGANVLTF. Written as DNA, the CDR3 is TGTGCCAGCAGCTTGGGTCTTTCTGGGGCCAACGTCCTGACTTTC.

CDR3 protein: CASSPGQRFYGYTF. CDR3 coding DNA: TGTGCCAGTAGCCCGGGACAGAGATTCTATGGCTACACCTTC. The chain recombines TRBV19 with TRBJ1-2, with 7 bases matching TRBD1. This CDR3 spans 14 amino acids. The germline gives CDR1 LNHDA, CDR2 SQIVND (reference sequence). Trimming took 6 bases from V and 4 from J; bases not matched to a gene: 8.

The DNA for the CDR3 is TGCGCCAGCAGCTTTTTGAGACCGGGCGAGCAGTACTTC. It is translated as CASSFLRPGEQYF. This chain connects TRBV5-1 to TRBJ2-7; no clear D. Per the germline V gene, CDR1 is SGHRS and CDR2 is YFSETQ. The CDR3 sequence is 13 residues long. V lost 2 bases to trimming and J lost 6 bases, with 12 bases between them.

V usage is TRBV30 and J usage is TRBJ1-5; D is possibly TRBD1 (5 bases). Deletions cut 3 bases from V and 3 bases from J, with 12 bases between. Germline CDR1 is GTSNPN and CDR2 is SVGIG (reference sequence). The CDR3 consists of 14 residues. The CDR3: CAWSDVQANQPQHF. The DNA of the CDR3 is TGTGCCTGGAGCGACGTACAGGCCAATCAGCCCCAGCATTTT.

This clone was observed a single time. The chain has TRBV9 and TRBJ2-1; D remains ambiguous. V shed 3 bases and J shed 0 bases, with 4 bases lying between them. The CDR3 is made up of 13 amino acids. Germline CDR1 is SGDLS and CDR2 is YYNGEE. The chain's CDR3 is CASSASSYNEQFF. In nucleotides, the CDR3 is TGTGCCAGCAGCGCCAGCTCCTACAATGAGCAGTTCTTC.

J is TRBJ2-3 and V is TRBV29-1; maybe TRBD2 (6 bases). This CDR3 has 15 amino acids. Trimming shortened V by 3 bases and J by 1 base, and 14 bases separated the two germline ends. Germline V gives CDR1 SQVTM, CDR2 ANQGSEA. CDR3 in amino acids: CSVDLSGQRTDTQYF. Here the CDR3 DNA reads TGCAGCGTTGATTTAAGCGGGCAACGCACAGATACGCAGTATTTT.